Below, one T cell receptor beta chain is given with its context. There is no known antigen for this receptor. One end of the junction does not line up with germline, which may come from a read error. The CDR3 measures 13 amino acids from cysteine to phenylalanine. Only the CDR3 DNA stays, 39 bases, in frame from base 1. The CDR1 and CDR2 encoded by the germline V gene are MDHEN and SYDVKM. The data were taken from a study of T cell changes during pregnancy in multiple sclerosis (dated by TCRdb to between 2018 and 2021). About the full investigation: Changes in the T cell repertoire over the course of pregnancy were examined in this study in women with multiple sclerosis.

The library was obtained by the immunoSEQ multiplex PCR assay. Held by TCRdb, this immuneACCESS table contains in-frame sequences only and omits some clones. Under half of the omission traces to an unresolved V gene where checked; the cause of the rest is unknown. This sample lists over 10,000 clones; 88% were detected once. The leading ten clones occupy roughly 8.2% of the sample. The chain uses TRBV28 and TRBJ2-7; TRBD1 is perhaps the D gene, given 5 matching bases. The material was CD8+ T cells from peripheral blood mononuclear cells, obtained in the second trimester of pregnancy. The TCR comes from a female donor in good health, enrolled as a control in a pregnancy study. The CDR3 reads CASSLGPSYEQHF. The DNA sequence is as follows: TGTGCCAGCAGTTTGGGGCCCTCCTACGAGCAGCACTTC.